This TCR beta chain emerged from a study of shared clonotypes between healthy human individuals. Study-wide context: Researchers assigned three CD4 naive, three CD4 memory, two CD8 naive and one CD8 memory plate to each donor.

Only in-frame clones appear in the TCRdb table, and some are missing; sequencing was by immunoSEQ multiplex PCR. Of some 2,500,000 clones in the sample, 92% were seen once. In the CD4+ fraction, cells were divided into CD45RA+ naive and CD45RA-negative memory subsets. CDR3 length: 17 residues. Trimming removed 7 bases at V and 0 bases at J, with 19 bases between. CDR1 LNHDA and CDR2 SQIVND come from the germline V gene (reference sequence). Sequences were obtained from naive CD4+ T cells from PBMCs. Regarding subset: CD45RA+ positively selected. This receptor was identified in a man between 18 and 29 years old in good health. Some clones in this sample may be carry-over from other donors' samples. The genes are TRBV19 and TRBJ1-5; D is uncertain. Written as DNA, the CDR3 is TGTGCCAGTATGATAAGGGAGGGAGACTATAGCAATCAGCCCCAGCATTTT. Translated, it gives CASMIREGDYSNQPQHF.